Below, 13 T cell receptor beta chains from the same sample are listed, as sequenced in a study of blood T cell repertoires in COVID-19. Some clones are missing from TCRdb's copy, which holds only in-frame ones; the method was immunoSEQ multiplex PCR. The table lists 85,000 to 110,000 clones, about 90% of them singletons. Sequenced: peripheral blood. These receptor sequences come from a human donor in a cohort sampled during active COVID-19.

CDR3 residues: CASSIGSDTEAFF. CDR3 DNA: TGTGCCAGCAGTATAGGGAGCGACACTGAAGCTTTCTTT. The chain combines TRBV27 with TRBJ1-1; D is uncertain. Trimming removed 5 bases at V and 3 bases at J, with 10 bases between. The CDR3 loop spans 13 amino acids. Germline loops: CDR1 MNHEY, CDR2 SMNVEV (reference sequence).

J is TRBJ2-5 and V is TRBV19; TRBD1 aligns across 8 bases. Per germline, CDR1 LNHDA and CDR2 SQIVND (reference sequence). The CDR3 length is 17 residues. V lost 5 bases and J lost 5; bases outside the gene matches: 16. CDR3 amino acids: CASSPTGGTQVLETQYF. The CDR3 nucleotides are TGTGCCAGTAGTCCTACAGGGGGAACACAAGTATTGGAGACCCAGTACTTC.

This clone was detected only once. The chain employs TRBV10-3 and TRBJ1-2; D is possibly TRBD1 (5 bases). The CDR3 covers 15 residues. V was shortened by 0 bases and J by 6 bases, with 14 bases between the two germline ends. Germline loops: CDR1 ENHRY, CDR2 SYGVKD. The CDR3, as DNA: TGTGCCATCAGTGAGTCGGGGCAGGTGGGGAATGGCTACACCTTC. Its protein is CAISESGQVGNGYTF.

In regard to this clone: This sample includes further DNA sequences coding for the same CDR3. V and J are TRBV6-5 and TRBJ1-4; 10 positions agree with TRBD1. Looked up from germline, CDR1 is MNHEY and CDR2 is SVGAGI. CDR3 length: 14 amino acids. The V and J ends lost 5 bases and 8 bases, in that order; junction bases with no gene match: 5. The CDR3 region has the DNA TGTGCCAGCAGTACGACAGGGGGCGGCGAAAAACTGTTTTTT. It codes for CASSTTGGGEKLFF.

The V and J genes are TRBV15 and TRBJ2-3; possible D gene TRBD1, 6 bases. The germline gives CDR1 LNHNV, CDR2 YYDKDF (reference sequence). Trimming removed 5 bases from V and 3 bases from J, with 18 bases in between. The CDR3 extends over 16 amino acids. The CDR3 reads CATSLDSITGTDTQYF. The CDR3 bases are TGTGCCACCAGCCTGGACAGCATTACGGGGACAGATACGCAGTATTTT.

The chain employs TRBV6-5 and TRBJ1-1; the D is unclear. The V end lost 9 bases, the J end lost 8 bases, and 10 bases lay between the germline ends. Germline V lookup: CDR1 MNHEY, CDR2 SVGAGI. The CDR3 totals 10 residues. Here the CDR3 reads CARMAVEAFF. CDR3 DNA: TGTGCCAGGATGGCAGTGGAAGCTTTCTTT.

The rearrangement joins TRBV19 to TRBJ1-2; no reliable D call. The CDR3 extends over 13 amino acids. The germline V and J ends were trimmed by 0 bases and 3 bases, with 5 bases remaining between them. The germline V gene has CDR1 LNHDA and CDR2 SQIVND (reference sequence). The CDR3, as DNA: TGTGCCAGTAGTATAGATCGGGACTATGGCTACACCTTC. This codes for CASSIDRDYGYTF.

The rearrangement joins TRBV15 to TRBJ2-1; no clear D gene. Trimming left V 4 bases short and J 3 bases short, with 4 bases between. CDR3 length equals 12 residues. Looked up from germline, CDR1 is LNHNV and CDR2 is YYDKDF (reference sequence). The CDR3 DNA reads TGTGCCACCAGCAATAGCTACAATGAGCAGTTCTTC. Its protein product is CATSNSYNEQFF.

This rearrangement joins TRBV11-2 to TRBJ2-3; possible D gene TRBD2, 5 bases. Trimming removed 4 bases from V and 4 bases from J, with 12 bases in between. CDR3 length: 14 residues. Per germline, CDR1 SGHAT and CDR2 FQNNGV. In nucleotides, the CDR3 is TGTGCCAGCAGCTCAGGACTCAGTCCAGATACGCAGTATTTT. This sequence encodes CASSSGLSPDTQYF.

This sequence joins TRBV7-9 and TRBJ2-1; 7 bases agree with TRBD2. V was clipped by 7 bases and J by 5 bases; unmatched bases: 11. This CDR3 has 15 residues. Germline V CDR1 and CDR2: SEHNR, FQNEAQ (reference sequence). The CDR3 loop reads CASTRPSGKNNEQFF. The DNA for the CDR3 is TGTGCCAGCACCAGACCTAGCGGAAAAAACAATGAGCAGTTCTTC. Variable domain in full (rest from reference TRBV7-9 and TRBJ2-1): DTGVSQNPRHKITKRGQNVTFRCDPISEHNRLYWYRQTLGQGPEFLTYFQNEAQLEKSRLLSDRFSAERPKGSFSTLEIQRTEQGDSAMYLCASTRPSGKNNEQFFGPGTRLTVL.

The V call is TRBV5-1, the J call TRBJ1-2, with D possibly TRBD1 on 6 matching bases. V lost 4 bases and J lost 5, with 12 bases in between. The CDR3 loop spans 13 amino acids. The V gene's germline CDR1 is SGHRS and CDR2 YFSETQ. The CDR3 sequence is CASSPGQNYGYTF. The CDR3 DNA reads as TGCGCCAGCAGCCCCGGACAGAATTATGGCTACACCTTC. The full variable domain, with the rest looked up from reference TRBV5-1 and TRBJ1-2, is KAGVTQTPRYLIKTRGQQVTLSCSPISGHRSVSWYQQTPGQGLQFLFEYFSETQRNKGNFPGRFSGRQFSNSRSEMNVSTLELGDSALYLCASSPGQNYGYTFGSGTRLTVV.

This clone has only one observation. The rearrangement joins TRBV3-1 (or the pseudogene TRBV3-2) to TRBJ2-2; D is ambiguous. V was clipped by 1 base and J by 5 bases, with 5 bases between them. CDR3 size: 13 residues. Germline values: CDR1 LGHDT, CDR2 YNNKEL (reference sequence). The CDR3 sequence: CASSQAITGELFF. The CDR3 bases are TGTGCCAGCAGCCAAGCCATTACCGGGGAGCTGTTTTTT.

V usage is TRBV7-3 and J usage is TRBJ2-1; 8 bases line up with TRBD2. This CDR3 is built from 17 residues. The V segment lost 0 bases and the J segment 3 bases; nucleotides outside the gene matches: 7. The germline V gene has CDR1 SGHTA and CDR2 FQGTGA. The CDR3 DNA sequence: TGTGCCAGCAGCTTAACAAGGGGAACTAGCGGCTACAATGAGCAGTTCTTC. This sequence encodes CASSLTRGTSGYNEQFF.